There are a few counts of the clone carrying this T cell receptor (beta chain). Every subset had its genomic DNA shared out evenly among several immunoSEQ plates. Data came from immunoSEQ multiplex PCR; TCRdb stores just in-frame clones and leaves some out. The sample lists roughly 2.6 million clones; around nine tenths were seen once. This sample was included in a study of shared clonotypes between healthy human individuals. Study background: Plates per donor: three CD4 naive, three CD4 memory, two CD8 naive, one CD8 memory.

With 4 bases removed from V and 7 bases from J, the gap between germline ends came to 9 bases. Germline V gives CDR1 SGHNT, CDR2 YYREEE (reference sequence). This CDR3 comprises 13 residues. The rearrangement joins TRBV5-4 to TRBJ1-6; a weak D match, TRBD1 (6 bases). Input material: naive CD4+ T cells sorted from blood. As for subset: CD45RA+ positively selected. The sequence was collected from a man aged 18-30 years in good health. The CDR3 is CASSIDRNSPLHF. As DNA, the CDR3 is TGTGCCAGCAGCATTGACAGGAATTCACCCCTCCACTTT.